Listed below are T cell receptor beta chains from one sample, sequenced in a study of blood T cells in healthy people across ages. TCRdb re-called the 5' RACE reads through MiXCR, storing one row per CDR3 protein. The table has around 1.1 million distinct CDR3 sequences, around two fifths seen once; the top ten hold around 13%. Sequenced: blood. All receptors derive from a young man in good health. CDR3s include the opening cysteine and the closing phenylalanine or tryptophan. D genes are given only for firm matches. Clone size is given for some rows only: seen once, a few or many times, or a class if the clone is expanded.

TRBV12-5	TRBJ2-1	TRBD2	once	CASALGLAGNEQFF	TGTGCTAGTGCCCTGGGGCTAGCGGGCAATGAGCAGTTCTTC
TRBV6-6	TRBJ2-5	.	.	CASSYIRLETQYF	TGTGCCAGCAGTTACATTCGACTGGAGACCCAGTACTTC
TRBV20-1	TRBJ1-2	TRBD1	.	CSARGTARDGYTF	TGCAGTGCTCGCGGGACAGCAAGGGATGGCTACACCTTC
TRBV28	TRBJ1-2	.	.	CASSPSRQASGYTF	TGTGCCAGCAGCCCTAGCCGACAGGCAAGCGGCTACACCTTC
TRBV7-2	TRBJ2-1	TRBD2	.	CATQHGSGTEQFF	TGTGCCACACAGCACGGGAGCGGGACTGAGCAGTTCTTC
TRBV5-1	TRBJ2-7	TRBD1	.	CASRRDRLSYEQYF	TGCGCCAGCAGACGGGACAGGCTCTCCTACGAGCAGTACTTC
TRBV4-1	TRBJ2-3	.	.	CASSQDSPGACAQYF	TGCGCCAGCAGCCAAGATTCCCCAGGTGCTTGTGCGCAGTATTTT
TRBV4-1	TRBJ2-7	.	few	CASSQYIAAGYEQYF	TGCGCCAGCAGCCAATATATAGCTGCCGGCTACGAGCAGTACTTC
TRBV20-1	TRBJ2-3	.	.	CSARVRPTDTQYF	TGCAGTGCTAGAGTTAGGCCCACGGATACGCAGTATTTT
TRBV4-3	TRBJ1-1	.	few	CASSQSQRTEAFF	TGCGCCAGCAGCCAATCTCAAAGGACTGAAGCTTTCTTT
TRBV14	TRBJ2-7	.	few	CASSAIYEQYF	TGTGCCAGCAGCGCGATATACGAGCAGTACTTC
TRBV12-3/TRBV12-4	TRBJ1-5	.	once	CASQAYSNQPQHF	TGTGCCAGCCAGGCTTATAGCAATCAGCCCCAGCATTTT
TRBV3-1	TRBJ2-3	.	.	CASSPGLGAGTQYF	TGTGCCAGCAGCCCCGGACTTGGTGCGGGTACGCAGTATTTT
TRBV4-3	TRBJ2-3	.	.	CASQASGTDTQYF	TGCGCCAGCCAAGCTAGCGGCACAGATACGCAGTATTTT
TRBV5-4	TRBJ1-1	TRBD1	.	CASSVGQSDTEAFF	TGTGCCAGCAGCGTGGGACAGTCGGACACTGAAGCTTTCTTT
TRBV4-3	TRBJ2-3	.	few	CASSQDLTGATDTQYF	TGCGCCAGCAGCCAAGATCTGACGGGGGCCACAGATACGCAGTATTTT
TRBV6-2/TRBV6-3	TRBJ2-1	.	few	CASRKGVRTQYEQFF	TGTGCCAGCAGGAAAGGGGTAAGGACACAATATGAGCAGTTCTTC
TRBV12-3/TRBV12-4	TRBJ1-2	.	.	CASGAFLGYTF	TGTGCCAGCGGCGCCTTTTTAGGCTACACCTTC
TRBV3-1	TRBJ2-2	.	.	CASSQDPTGRELFF	TGTGCCAGCAGCCAGGATCCAACAGGGCGGGAGCTGTTTTTT
TRBV30	TRBJ1-3	.	.	CAWTRAAGNTIYF	TGTGCCTGGACACGGGCGGCTGGAAACACCATATATTTT
TRBV5-6	TRBJ2-5	.	.	CASSFGTKTQYF	TGTGCCAGCAGCTTTGGGACGAAGACCCAGTACTTC
TRBV7-3	TRBJ2-5	.	.	CASSLTSGEETQYF	TGTGCCAGCAGCTTAACGTCGGGAGAAGAGACCCAGTACTTC
TRBV20-1	TRBJ2-3	TRBD2	.	CSARKRGGTDTQYF	TGCAGTGCTAGAAAACGGGGGGGCACAGATACGCAGTATTTT
TRBV12-3/TRBV12-4	TRBJ2-7	.	.	CASRDGSNYNEQYF	TGTGCCAGCAGGGACGGGAGCAACTACAATGAGCAGTACTTC
TRBV6-6	TRBJ2-2	.	.	CASSYLYTGELFF	TGTGCCAGCAGTTACCTTTACACCGGGGAGCTGTTTTTT
TRBV7-2	TRBJ1-2	.	.	CASSFRSGAISNYGYTF	TGTGCCAGCAGCTTTAGGTCAGGAGCTATCTCTAACTATGGCTACACCTTC
TRBV6-2/TRBV6-3	TRBJ1-5	.	few	CASTQGLRIQPQHF	TGTGCCAGCACCCAGGGACTTAGGATCCAGCCCCAGCATTTT
TRBV5-1	TRBJ1-2	.	many	CASSLEQGRHRYTF	TGCGCCAGCAGCTTGGAACAGGGACGACATCGCTACACCTTC
TRBV3-1	TRBJ1-5	.	.	CASSQEGQAQHF	TGTGCCAGCAGCCAAGAGGGGCAAGCCCAGCATTTT
TRBV6-2/TRBV6-3	TRBJ2-6	.	.	CASERTVDSGANVLTF	TGTGCCAGCGAAAGGACAGTCGACTCTGGGGCCAACGTCCTGACTTTC
TRBV7-9	TRBJ1-1	TRBD1	.	CASSVDRGLMNTEAFF	TGTGCCAGCAGCGTAGACAGGGGGCTTATGAACACTGAAGCTTTCTTT
TRBV10-3	TRBJ1-1	.	.	CAISVTQENTEAFF	TGTGCCATCAGTGTTACCCAAGAGAACACTGAAGCTTTCTTT
TRBV4-3	TRBJ1-2	.	many	CASSQETGGGYTF	TGCGCCAGCAGCCAAGAGACAGGCGGTGGCTACACCTTC
TRBV28	TRBJ2-5	TRBD1	once	CASSAAGGETQYF	TGTGCCAGCAGTGCGGCAGGGGGAGAGACCCAGTACTTC
TRBV3-1	TRBJ1-4	.	.	CASSQDRLATNEKLFF	TGTGCCAGCAGCCAAGACCGACTTGCAACTAATGAAAAACTGTTTTTT
TRBV29-1	TRBJ2-4	.	few	CSVRRDFDIQYF	TGCAGCGTGAGAAGGGATTTTGACATTCAGTACTTC
TRBV7-2	TRBJ2-5	TRBD2	.	CASSLVTSAWRRAQYF	TGTGCCAGCAGCTTAGTCACTAGCGCCTGGCGGAGGGCCCAGTACTTC
TRBV4-2	TRBJ2-1	.	few	CASSQTRVETQFF	TGTGCCAGCAGCCAAACACGGGTGGAGACCCAGTTCTTC